These 22 T cell receptor beta chains originate from one sample sequenced in a study of T cells in Graves' hyperthyroidism and ophthalmopathy. TCR beta CDR3 region amplification was performed from RNA transcripts. Initially, a first-round RT-PCR of the TCR CDR3 employed the HTBI primer set. TCRdb re-analysed the multiplex PCR reads in MiXCR, keeping a single row per CDR3 protein. The sample has 500,000 or so distinct CDR3 sequences; 15% to 20% are singletons. The sample comprised blood. Every receptor here comes from a woman aged 25 to 45 with Graves' ophthalmopathy.

This clonotype was recorded a few times. DNA for the CDR3: TGCGCCAGCAGCTTGAGGCTAGCGGCAAACAATGAGCAGTTCTTC. This translates into CASSLRLAANNEQFF. The rearrangement joins TRBV5-1 to TRBJ2-1, with TRBD2 matching over 7 bases. This CDR3 is built from 15 residues. J gave up 5 bases and V 1 base, and 6 bases lay outside the gene matches. Germline CDR1 reads SGHRS; CDR2 reads YFSETQ.

This clonotype was observed a few times. CDR3 bases: TGTGCCAGCAGTTTCAAAGGGCATGGCTACACCTTC. It yields the protein CASSFKGHGYTF. V is TRBV28 and J is TRBJ1-2, with D unclear. Germline CDR1 reads MDHEN; CDR2 reads SYDVKM. Deletions cut 3 bases from V and 6 bases from J, with 8 bases between. This CDR3 is built from 12 residues.

This clonotype was detected only a few times. The chain recombines TRBV9 with TRBJ2-1; D perhaps matches TRBD1 (6 bases). Trimming stripped 3 bases from V and 4 bases from J, with 11 bases between. CDR1 is SGDLS and CDR2 is YYNGEE in the germline V gene. The CDR3 extends over 14 amino acids. CDR3 sequence reads: CASSASRGYNEQFF. DNA for the CDR3: TGTGCCAGCAGCGCCTCTAGGGGGTACAATGAGCAGTTCTTC.

This clonotype came up many times. The J gene is TRBJ2-7, the V gene TRBV7-2; D is ambiguous. Trimming pared 5 bases from V and 5 bases from J, leaving 10 bases between. The CDR3 runs to 12 residues. Germline CDR1 reads SGHTA; CDR2 reads FQGNSA. The CDR3 sequence is CASSPGLDEQYF. CDR3 in DNA: TGTGCCAGCAGCCCCGGCCTTGACGAGCAGTACTTC.

V is TRBV6-5 and J is TRBJ1-6; the D gene is possibly TRBD1 (6 bases). Germline V gives CDR1 MNHEY, CDR2 SVGAGI. The CDR3 has 17 amino acids. V was cut by 2 bases and J by 3 bases, with 14 bases left in between. The CDR3 sequence is CASSYVDRLLYNSPLHF. CDR3 in DNA: TGTGCCAGCAGTTACGTCGACAGGCTTCTCTATAATTCACCCCTCCACTTT.

The gene calls are TRBV20-1 and TRBJ2-3, with 9 bases lining up with TRBD1. CDR3 size: 16 residues. The V gene end was trimmed by 8 bases and the J gene end by 1 base; junction bases not matched to a gene: 13. CDR1 DFQATT and CDR2 SNEGSKA come from the germline V gene (reference sequence). The CDR3 region is CSTGQGTAYRTDTQYF. CDR3 nucleotides: TGCAGTACAGGACAGGGGACCGCGTACCGCACAGATACGCAGTATTTT.

The rearrangement links TRBV6-2 or TRBV6-3 to TRBJ1-3, with D possibly being TRBD1 (6 bases). Germline lookup yields CDR1 MNHEY and CDR2 SVGEGT. The length of the CDR3 is 13 residues. The V gene lost 8 bases and the J gene lost 4 bases, with 12 bases spanning the gap. CDR3 protein: CASVPGTGNTIYF. The CDR3 coding sequence is TGTGCCAGCGTTCCAGGGACAGGAAACACCATATATTTT.

V usage is TRBV6-1 and J usage is TRBJ1-2, with 8 bases that match TRBD1. V lost 6 bases to trimming and J lost 0 bases; unmatched junction nucleotides: 6. Germline loops: CDR1 MNHNS, CDR2 SASEGT. The CDR3 has 15 residues. The CDR3 protein is CASSPGTGANYGYTF. CDR3 nucleotides: TGTGCCAGCAGCCCCGGGACAGGAGCTAACTATGGCTACACCTTC.

This clonotype came up many times. The genes are TRBV20-1 and TRBJ1-1, with D hard to call. Germline V lookup: CDR1 DFQATT, CDR2 SNEGSKA (reference sequence). The CDR3 runs 15 residues. Trimming removed 5 bases from V and 3 bases from J, with 19 bases in between. For the CDR3, the DNA is TGCAGTGCTTCCCCCAGAGACATGACATACACTGAAGCTTTCTTT. The encoded protein is CSASPRDMTYTEAFF.

At least ten counts were recorded for this clonotype. This sequence joins TRBV27 and TRBJ1-4; 9 bases agree with TRBD1. CDR1 is MNHEY, CDR2 SMNVEV, per germline (reference sequence). Trimming took 5 bases from V and 3 from J; bases not matched to a gene: 4. This CDR3 is 15 amino acids long. As DNA, the CDR3 is TGTGCCAGCAGTAACAGGGGGCCGGCTAATGAAAAACTGTTTTTT. Its translation: CASSNRGPANEKLFF.

This clonotype was seen a few times. The rearrangement joins TRBV19 to TRBJ2-2; 7 bases match TRBD1. V dropped 6 bases and J dropped 7; count of bases not matched to a gene: 8. This CDR3 region has 14 residues. CDR1 and CDR2 (germline): LNHDA, SQIVND (reference sequence). The CDR3 DNA reads TGTGCCAGTAGCGACAGGGTAAAGATCGGGGAGCTGTTTTTT. It translates to CASSDRVKIGELFF. The full variable domain, with the rest looked up from reference TRBV19 and TRBJ2-2, is DGGITQSPKYLFRKEGQNVTLSCEQNLNHDAMYWYRQDPGQGLRLIYYSQIVNDFQKGDIAEGYSVSREKKESFPLTVTSAQKNPTAFYLCASSDRVKIGELFFGEGSRLTVL.

This clonotype was seen more than once but under ten times. The genes are TRBV19 and TRBJ2-3; D not resolved. The germline V gene has CDR1 LNHDA and CDR2 SQIVND (reference sequence). The CDR3 is 13 residues long. The V gene lost 5 bases and the J gene lost 4 bases, with 10 bases spanning the gap. The CDR3 coding sequence is TGTGCCAGTAGTTCCTTTGCACCAGATACGCAGTATTTT. Translation: CASSSFAPDTQYF.

This clonotype was recorded many times. The gene calls are TRBV30 and TRBJ2-3; no firm D call. The V end was cut by 2 bases, the J end by 7 bases, with 16 bases between. This CDR3 has 14 residues. Germline loops: CDR1 GTSNPN, CDR2 SVGIG (reference sequence). CDR3 nucleotide sequence: TGTGCCTGGAGTAGGCGGCCGACGACCAATACGCAGTATTTT. Translating it yields CAWSRRPTTNTQYF.

The chain carries TRBV7-3 and TRBJ2-5, with 11 bases lining up with TRBD1. This CDR3 has 17 residues. Germline trimming cut 4 bases from V and 5 bases from J; bases unmatched to any gene: 12. Germline lookup yields CDR1 SGHTA and CDR2 FQGTGA. CDR3 protein: CASSSILGQGEGETQYF. CDR3 DNA sequence: TGTGCCAGCAGCTCTATATTGGGACAGGGGGAGGGCGAGACCCAGTACTTC.

This clonotype was recorded at least ten times. The chain joins TRBV28 to TRBJ2-1, with D uncertain. The germline CDR1 and CDR2 sequences are MDHEN and SYDVKM. The CDR3 has 11 residues. V lost 7 bases and J 9 bases, leaving 10 bases between the germline ends. As DNA, the CDR3 is TGTGCCAGCACCGAAAAGGGTGAGCAGTTCTTC. Protein product: CASTEKGEQFF.

The chain joins TRBV6-1 to TRBJ1-2; D ambiguous. Germline-derived CDR1 and CDR2 are MNHNS and SASEGT. CDR3 size: 13 residues. V was trimmed by 0 bases and J by 7 bases, leaving 9 bases between them. CDR3 loop: CASSEARALGYTF. CDR3 in DNA: TGTGCCAGCAGTGAAGCAAGGGCTCTTGGCTACACCTTC.

The chain joins TRBV19 to TRBJ2-2, with TRBD2 identical over 8 bases. Germline CDR1 reads LNHDA; CDR2 reads SQIVND (reference sequence). V lost 5 bases, J lost 0 bases, and 11 bases stayed unmatched. The CDR3 runs to 18 residues. CDR3 coding DNA: TGTGCCAGTAGTGCATACCCCCCGGGACTAGCGAACACCGGGGAGCTGTTTTTT. Protein product: CASSAYPPGLANTGELFF.

This clonotype was detected many times. The rearrangement joins TRBV18 to TRBJ2-1, with D tentatively TRBD2 (6 bases). Germline values: CDR1 KGHSH, CDR2 LQKENI. The V end lost 2 bases, the J end lost 6 bases, and 14 bases lay between the germline ends. This CDR3 region has 15 residues. CDR3 region: CASSPMKGLGNEQFF. Here the CDR3 DNA reads TGTGCCAGCTCACCAATGAAGGGACTCGGCAATGAGCAGTTCTTC.

The genes are TRBV9 and TRBJ2-3; tentatively, D is TRBD2 (5 bases). Trimming cost V 2 bases and J 2 bases, with 9 bases left between them. The germline V gene encodes CDR1 SGDLS and CDR2 YYNGEE. This CDR3 has 14 residues. The chain's CDR3 is CASSVDYFTDTQYF. CDR3 DNA sequence: TGTGCCAGCAGCGTCGACTACTTCACAGATACGCAGTATTTT.

This clonotype has ten or more counts. This sequence joins TRBV30 and TRBJ2-7, with TRBD2 matching 8 bases. J lost 7 bases, V lost 0 bases, and 5 bases had no gene match. From germline, CDR1 is GTSNPN and CDR2 SVGIG (reference sequence). The CDR3 runs 13 residues. CDR3 coding DNA: TGTGCCTGGAGTGTGTCGGGAGGGAATGAGCAGTACTTC. Its protein product is CAWSVSGGNEQYF.

There are a few counts of this clonotype. This chain links TRBV7-8 with TRBJ1-5; D unresolved. Germline values: CDR1 SGHVS, CDR2 FQNEAQ. This CDR3 has 15 residues. V lost 3 bases, J lost 4 bases, and 13 bases lay in between. The CDR3 DNA sequence: TGTGCCAGCAGCTTCCTTATGGGAACTAATCAGCCCCAGCATTTT. This codes for CASSFLMGTNQPQHF.

This clonotype was observed a handful of times. CDR3 in amino acids: CASSLIGSFQETQYF. CDR3 sequence (DNA): TGTGCCAGCAGTTTAATCGGCAGCTTCCAAGAGACCCAGTACTTC. The rearrangement links TRBV28 to TRBJ2-5; D gene ambiguous. V was pared by 2 bases and J by 1 base, with 11 bases between. Germline V gives CDR1 MDHEN, CDR2 SYDVKM. The length of the CDR3 is 15 residues.